The next 9 T cell receptor beta chains were all read from a single sample in a study of blood T cell repertoires in COVID-19. Sequenced by immunoSEQ multiplex PCR; TCRdb stores in-frame clones only, minus some. The sample carries roughly 230,000 clones, approximately 84% recorded once. The sequencing sample was made of PBMCs or T cells enriched from blood (not recorded which). These receptors were taken from a woman in her fifties or sixties who had been exposed to COVID-19.

J is TRBJ2-3 and V is TRBV5-1; the match to TRBD1 covers 7 bases. Losses at the gene ends were 7 bases for V and 0 bases for J; bases not matched to a gene: 11. The CDR3 covers 16 residues. The germline V gene encodes CDR1 SGHRS and CDR2 YFSETQ. In DNA, the CDR3 is TGCGCCAGCCAGAATCCAGGGGGAGCTAGCACAGATACGCAGTATTTT. Protein product: CASQNPGGASTDTQYF.

CDR3 DNA: TGTGCCAGCAGCTCTAGTCCTCTAGCGGGGGGGACCACAGATACGCAGTATTTT. This sequence encodes CASSSSPLAGGTTDTQYF. The rearrangement links TRBV13 to TRBJ2-3; 12 bases fit TRBD2. Germline assignment: CDR1 PRHDT and CDR2 FYEKMQ (reference sequence). The CDR3 totals 18 residues. With 4 bases clipped from V and 2 bases from J, the junction kept 10 bases outside the gene matches.

The chain employs TRBV3-1 (or the pseudogene TRBV3-2) and TRBJ1-2; TRBD1 is a possible D gene (6 bases). The CDR3 sequence is 14 residues long. Germline assignment: CDR1 LGHDT and CDR2 YNNKEL (reference sequence). The V end lost 4 bases, the J end lost 2 bases, and 11 bases lay between the germline ends. DNA for the CDR3: TGTGCCAGCAGCCCCATAGGGGGAAACTATGGCTACACCTTC. It is translated as CASSPIGGNYGYTF.

V usage is TRBV7-2 and J usage is TRBJ1-6, with TRBD1 identical over 9 bases. The CDR3 extends over 17 amino acids. V shed 2 bases, J shed 7 bases, and the junction held 9 bases outside the gene matches. Germline V lookup: CDR1 SGHTA, CDR2 FQGNSA. CDR3 loop: CASSLYPGTGNNSPLHF. CDR3 nucleotide sequence: TGTGCCAGCAGCTTATACCCCGGGACAGGGAACAATTCACCCCTCCACTTT. The complete variable domain, with remaining parts taken from reference TRBV7-2 and TRBJ1-6, reads GAGVSQSPSNKVTEKGKDVELRCDPISGHTALYWYRQSLGQGLEFLIYFQGNSAPDKSGLPSDRFSAERTGGSVSTLTIQRTQQEDSAVYLCASSLYPGTGNNSPLHFGNGTRLTVT.

The rearrangement links TRBV5-4 to TRBJ2-3; D might be TRBD1 (5 bases). The germline CDR1 and CDR2 sequences are SGHNT and YYREEE (reference sequence). V was pared by 3 bases and J by 3 bases, with 20 bases between. CDR3 length: 17 amino acids. Here the CDR3 reads CASSSKATGPLTDTQYF. CDR3 nucleotides: TGTGCCAGCAGCTCCAAGGCAACAGGACCTTTGACAGATACGCAGTATTTT.

For this clone: This sample also contains other DNA sequences that code for the same CDR3. V usage is TRBV7-2 and J usage is TRBJ1-1, with a possible D match to TRBD1 (5 bases). Germline V CDR1 and CDR2: SGHTA, FQGNSA. This CDR3 has 14 residues. V was clipped by 2 bases and J by 1 base, with 8 bases between them. This chain's CDR3 is CASSLRQGNTEAFF. In nucleotides, the CDR3 is TGTGCCAGCAGCTTACGGCAGGGGAACACTGAAGCTTTCTTT.

The chain is built from TRBV29-1 and TRBJ1-1, with TRBD1 identical over 8 bases. Per the germline V gene, CDR1 is SQVTM and CDR2 is ANQGSEA. V shed 4 bases, J shed 2 bases, and the junction held 6 bases outside the gene matches. The CDR3 loop spans 14 amino acids. Here the CDR3 reads CSVGQGAQNTEAFF. CDR3 in DNA: TGCAGCGTTGGGCAGGGGGCCCAAAACACTGAAGCTTTCTTT.

The V call is TRBV19, the J call TRBJ1-2; 8 bases map to TRBD1. The CDR3 length is 13 residues. Trimming took 1 base from V and 8 from J; bases not matched to a gene: 3. Germline CDR1 is LNHDA and CDR2 is SQIVND (reference sequence). CDR3 in amino acids: CASSIGTGNGYTF. The CDR3 bases are TGTGCCAGTAGTATAGGGACAGGGAACGGCTACACCTTC.

The rearrangement joins TRBV28 to TRBJ1-3, with D unresolved. The CDR3 consists of 15 residues. Trimming removed 1 base from V and 0 bases from J, with 7 bases in between. Germline CDR1 is MDHEN and CDR2 is SYDVKM. The chain's CDR3 is CASSLFQSSGNTIYF. CDR3 in DNA: TGTGCCAGCAGTTTATTCCAGTCCTCTGGAAACACCATATATTTT.